This entry is about one TCR beta chain. The data stem from a study of blood T cell repertoires in COVID-19. Overall study: Donors in the United States, Italy and Spain gave samples during acute or convalescent COVID-19. Sample material is recorded as cDNA or gDNA derived from T cells, B-cell-depleted T cells, or PBMCs.

Per the authors' pipeline: By means of reference gene primer amplification, nucleated cell counts were estimated. Only in-frame clones appear in the TCRdb table, and some are missing; sequencing was by immunoSEQ multiplex PCR. V and J calls and clone size are copied from that table; D and trimming were computed from the DNA. The sample lists 140,000 or so clones; 80% to 90% were seen once. V lost 2 bases and J lost 6; bases outside the gene matches: 10. Germline V gene lookup returns CDR1 SEHNR and CDR2 FQNEAQ (reference sequence). This CDR3 has 16 residues. The sample comprised peripheral blood. The V call is TRBV7-9, the J call TRBJ2-1, with 7 positions matching TRBD2. The sequence was collected from a man aged 55 to 70 with active or convalescent COVID-19. The CDR3 sequence is CASSLNPPGGGNEQFF. In DNA form, the CDR3 reads TGTGCCAGCAGCTTAAACCCGCCCGGCGGGGGCAATGAGCAGTTCTTC.